This record covers a single T cell receptor (beta chain). In the authors' workflow: From reference gene primer amplification, estimates of nucleated cell counts were derived. Sequenced by immunoSEQ multiplex PCR; TCRdb stores in-frame clones only, minus some. V and J calls and clone size are copied from that table; D and trimming were computed from the DNA. The sample shows 200,000 to 250,000 clones, 75% to 85% of them seen only once. CDR1 is SNHLY, CDR2 FYNNEI, per germline. The trim removed 0 bases at V and 4 bases at J, leaving 9 bases unmatched. This CDR3 is 18 amino acids long. This sample is drawn from a study of blood T cell repertoires in COVID-19. At the level of the study: Samples taken during acute and convalescent COVID-19 were collected in the United States, Italy and Spain. Sample material is recorded as cDNA or gDNA derived from T cells, B-cell-depleted T cells, or PBMCs.

Sequenced material: peripheral blood. This clonotype originated in a man over 45 with active or convalescent COVID-19. The chain combines TRBV2 with TRBJ2-7, with TRBD2 identical over 13 bases. The CDR3 bases are TGTGCCAGCAGTGAAGCGCAGGGACTAGCGGGATTACTTTACGAGCAGTACTTC. Amino acids: CASSEAQGLAGLLYEQYF.